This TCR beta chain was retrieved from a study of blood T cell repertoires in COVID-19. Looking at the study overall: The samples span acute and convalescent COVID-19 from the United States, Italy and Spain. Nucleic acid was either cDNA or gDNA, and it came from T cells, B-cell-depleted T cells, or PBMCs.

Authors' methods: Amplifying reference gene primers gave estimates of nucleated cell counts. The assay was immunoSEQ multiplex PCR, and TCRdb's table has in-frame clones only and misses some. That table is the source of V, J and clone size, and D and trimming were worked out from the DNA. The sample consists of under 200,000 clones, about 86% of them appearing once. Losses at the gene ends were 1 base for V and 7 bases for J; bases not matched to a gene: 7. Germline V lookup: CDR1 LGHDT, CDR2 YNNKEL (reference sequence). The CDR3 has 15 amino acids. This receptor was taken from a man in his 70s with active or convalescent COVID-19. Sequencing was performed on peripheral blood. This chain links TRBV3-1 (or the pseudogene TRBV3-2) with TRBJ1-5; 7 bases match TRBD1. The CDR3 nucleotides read TGTGCCAGCAGCCAAGGGGACAGATCTTGGCAGCCCCAGCATTTT. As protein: CASSQGDRSWQPQHF.